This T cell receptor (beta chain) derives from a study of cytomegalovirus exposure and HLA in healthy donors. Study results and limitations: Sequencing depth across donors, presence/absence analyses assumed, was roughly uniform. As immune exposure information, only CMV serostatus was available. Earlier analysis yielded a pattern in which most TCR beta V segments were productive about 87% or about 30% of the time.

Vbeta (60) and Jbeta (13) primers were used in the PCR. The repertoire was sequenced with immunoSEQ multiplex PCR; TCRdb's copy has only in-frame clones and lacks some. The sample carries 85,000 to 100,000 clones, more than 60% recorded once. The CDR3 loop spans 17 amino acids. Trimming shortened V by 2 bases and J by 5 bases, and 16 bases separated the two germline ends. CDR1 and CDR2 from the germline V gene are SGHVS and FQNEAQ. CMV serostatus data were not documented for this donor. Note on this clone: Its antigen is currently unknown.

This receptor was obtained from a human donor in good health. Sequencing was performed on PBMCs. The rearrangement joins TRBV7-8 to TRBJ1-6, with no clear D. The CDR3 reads CASSLIWEGVNNSPLHF. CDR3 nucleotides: TGTGCCAGCAGCTTAATCTGGGAGGGCGTGAATAATTCACCCCTCCACTTT.